This passage covers 17 T cell receptor beta chains from one sample sequenced in a study of molecular identifiers for immune sequencing clone quantification. TCRdb processed the PCR reads anew with MiXCR; each CDR3 protein has one entry. The sample gives under 800,000 distinct CDR3 sequences, about 25% of which show up once; about 0.78% is in the top ten. Sequencing used naive CD8+ T cells from blood, with Jurkat cell RNA spiked in. Subset reported: FACS-sorted CD8+CD4-CCR7+CD45RA+ naive T cells. The source is a human donor in good health. Some libraries in this study had Jurkat cell RNA spiked in.

The gene calls are TRBV29-1 and TRBJ2-7; a possible D gene is TRBD1 (6 bases). This CDR3 region has 14 residues. V lost 4 bases to trimming and J lost 6 bases, with 19 bases between them. CDR1 is SQVTM, CDR2 ANQGSEA, per germline. CDR3 region: CSVVFSGRGCEQYF. In DNA form, the CDR3 reads TGCAGCGTTGTTTTCTCTGGCAGGGGTTGCGAGCAGTACTTC.

This clonotype has just a few counts. The chain links TRBV30 to TRBJ2-3; 9 bases map to TRBD2. The CDR3 runs to 15 residues. From germline, CDR1 is GTSNPN and CDR2 SVGIG (reference sequence). V lost 0 bases to trimming and J lost 5 bases; unmatched junction nucleotides: 6. The CDR3 loop is CAWSVLAGEGDTQYF. The CDR3 DNA follows: TGTGCCTGGAGTGTATTAGCGGGAGAGGGAGATACGCAGTATTTT.

A word on this clonotype: This may come from a read error, since a much larger clone is one base off. The rearrangement joins TRBV2 to TRBJ1-5; D is undetermined. Germline CDR1 is SNHLY and CDR2 is FYNNEI. The CDR3 runs 15 residues. CDR3 protein: CASSERARGNQPKHF. For the CDR3, the DNA is TGTGCCAGCAGTGAACGGGCTCGAGGTAATCAGCCCAAGCATTTT.

CDR3 region: CATEGVEDEQFF. The CDR3 bases are TGTGCCACTGAGGGAGTAGAAGATGAGCAGTTCTTC. The chain employs TRBV28 and TRBJ2-1; D is perhaps TRBD2 (5 bases). The ends were cut back, 10 bases at V and 8 bases at J, with 15 bases in the middle. Per germline, CDR1 MDHEN and CDR2 SYDVKM. The CDR3 extends over 12 amino acids.

CDR3 amino acids: CSVEYQGALGYTF. CDR3 nucleotide sequence: TGCAGCGTTGAATACCAGGGGGCGTTGGGCTACACCTTC. This chain joins TRBV29-1 and TRBJ1-2; 8 bases map to TRBD1. The V segment lost 2 bases and the J segment 8 bases; nucleotides outside the gene matches: 7. The CDR3 is made up of 13 amino acids. In germline, CDR1 is SQVTM, CDR2 ANQGSEA.

This clonotype was seen at least ten times. This chain joins TRBV6-5 and TRBJ2-3; D is unclear. This CDR3 spans 15 amino acids. The ends were cut back, 5 bases at V and 5 bases at J, with 17 bases in the middle. Germline V gene data show CDR1 as MNHEY and CDR2 as SVGAGI. The CDR3 region is CASSVYPREIDTQYF. CDR3 DNA: TGTGCCAGCAGTGTCTACCCCCGAGAGATAGATACGCAGTATTTT.

This clonotype occurred a few times. V is TRBV9 and J is TRBJ2-3, with 12 nucleotides matching TRBD1. J was trimmed by 2 bases and V by 0 bases; bases with no gene match: 1. The germline CDR1 and CDR2 sequences are SGDLS and YYNGEE. CDR3 length: 16 residues. The CDR3 region has the DNA TGTGCCAGCAGCGTAGCGGGACAGGGGGCCACAGATACGCAGTATTTT. Encoded protein: CASSVAGQGATDTQYF.

CDR3 protein: CASSVEGQGALNEQFF. The CDR3 nucleotides read TGTGCCAGCAGCGTAGAGGGACAGGGGGCGCTTAATGAGCAGTTCTTC. V and J are TRBV9 and TRBJ2-1; TRBD1 matches 12 bases. V was clipped by 0 bases and J by 7 bases; unmatched bases: 5. Germline CDR1 and CDR2: SGDLS and YYNGEE. The CDR3 is 16 residues long.

There are many counts of this clonotype. The chain recombines TRBV24-1 with TRBJ1-1; 8 bases fit TRBD1. The germline V gene has CDR1 KGHDR and CDR2 SFDVKD. This CDR3 contains 12 residues. Trimming at V came to 8 bases and at J to 7 bases, leaving 5 bases not matched to a gene. CDR3 protein: CATKAQGGEAFF. The CDR3 nucleotides are TGTGCCACCAAAGCACAGGGGGGTGAAGCTTTCTTT.

In this sample, this clonotype turned up many times. CDR3 protein: CASKLGTGSSYEQYF. Written as DNA, the CDR3 is TGTGCCTCTAAATTGGGGACAGGATCCTCCTACGAGCAGTACTTC. The J gene is TRBJ2-7, the V gene TRBV7-6, with 8 bases fitting TRBD1. Trimming cost V 11 bases and J 0 bases; bases outside gene matches: 12. CDR1 is SGHVS and CDR2 is FNYEAQ in the germline V gene. The CDR3 extends over 15 amino acids.

This clonotype was picked up a small number of times. The J gene is TRBJ1-4, the V gene TRBV19, with D tentatively TRBD1 (6 bases). Germline lookup yields CDR1 LNHDA and CDR2 SQIVND (reference sequence). V shed 11 bases and J shed 3 bases, with 22 bases lying between them. This CDR3 comprises 16 residues. The CDR3 spells CASGEQGFLPNEKLFF. CDR3 nucleotide sequence: TGTGCCTCCGGGGAACAGGGTTTTTTACCTAATGAAAAACTGTTTTTT.

The chain uses TRBV5-6 and TRBJ2-7; possibly TRBD1 for D (6 bases). The CDR3 runs to 14 residues. From germline, CDR1 is SGHDT and CDR2 YYEEEE. V was shortened by 2 bases and J by 4 bases, with 13 bases between the two germline ends. This CDR3 reads CASSFGQQNYEQYF. CDR3 bases: TGTGCCAGCAGCTTCGGACAGCAAAATTACGAGCAGTACTTC. The full variable domain, rest sourced from reference TRBV5-6 and TRBJ2-7, is DAGVTQSPTHLIKTRGQQVTLRCSPKSGHDTVSWYQQALGQGPQFIFQYYEEEERQRGNFPDRFSGHQFPNYSSELNVNALLLGDSALYLCASSFGQQNYEQYFGPGTRLTVT.

The chain recombines TRBV9 with TRBJ1-6; tentative D call: TRBD1 (6 bases). Germline loops: CDR1 SGDLS, CDR2 YYNGEE. V dropped 3 bases and J dropped 7 bases, with 14 bases sitting between them. The CDR3 spans 15 residues. CDR3 region: CASSAGTPRNSPLHF. CDR3 sequence (DNA): TGTGCCAGCAGCGCCGGGACACCGCGAAATTCACCCCTCCACTTT.

The CDR3 coding sequence is TGTGCCAGCAGTTTACTGGACAGGGACTACGAGCAGTACTTC. This codes for CASSLLDRDYEQYF. The chain employs TRBV12-3 or TRBV12-4 and TRBJ2-7, with 8 bases fitting TRBD1. The CDR3 loop spans 14 amino acids. V trimming: 2 bases; J trimming: 3 bases; junction bases outside the gene matches: 3.

This clonotype was found once. V and J are TRBV7-6 and TRBJ1-6; D unresolved. CDR3 length: 18 amino acids. V lost 4 bases to trimming and J lost 7 bases, with 23 bases between them. CDR1 is SGHVS, CDR2 FNYEAQ, per germline. This CDR3 is CASSSRVRRPYRNSPLHF. The CDR3 DNA follows: TGTGCCAGCAGCTCACGGGTCAGGCGTCCCTACCGGAATTCACCCCTCCACTTT.

With respect to this clonotype: A much larger clone lies a single base off, so this may be a read error. This chain connects TRBV7-2 to TRBJ1-2, with D uncertain. V lost 5 bases, J lost 3 bases, and 10 bases lay in between. This CDR3 has 13 amino acids. Germline V gives CDR1 SGHTA, CDR2 FQGNSA. The CDR3 sequence is CASSLVPDYGYTF. CDR3 in DNA: TGTGCCAGCAGCCTCGTTCCTGACTATGGCTACACCTTC.

Note on this clonotype: The conserved closing phenylalanine or tryptophan is absent in this CDR3, likely reflecting a read error. The chain has TRBV2 and TRBJ1-4, with 7 bases identical to TRBD1. The CDR3 is 16 residues long. Trimming cost V 6 bases and J 7 bases; bases outside gene matches: 14. Germline-derived CDR1 and CDR2 are SNHLY and FYNNEI. The CDR3 spells CASSANIDREPEKLFL. For the CDR3, the DNA is TGTGCCAGCAGCGCCAATATAGACAGGGAACCTGAAAAACTGTTTCTT.